This T cell receptor (beta chain) was documented in a study of Graves' ophthalmopathy and Graves' hyperthyroidism. General study points: From stable hyperthyroidism, ophthalmopathy was separated by a 13-signature model with 85% to 90% sensitivity and 80% to 82% specificity. Most expanded thyroid clonotypes above 0.001 frequency also appeared in blood.

Beta-chain TCR CDR3 regions were amplified from RNA transcripts. Second-round multiplex PCR came after first-round RT-PCR with HTBI primers. TCRdb used MiXCR to reprocess the multiplex PCR reads, holding one entry per CDR3 protein. There are a few hundred thousand distinct CDR3 sequences in the sample; about 17% occur only once, and 2.4% lies in the top ten. Germline lookup yields CDR1 LNHDA and CDR2 SQIVND (reference sequence). Trimming cost V 3 bases and J 8 bases; bases outside gene matches: 4. The CDR3 loop spans 13 amino acids. In its sample, this clonotype was seen many times. The antigen is unknown. No ophthalmopathy within 18 months of follow-up signified stable hyperthyroidism.

V gene TRBV19 combines with J gene TRBJ1-1; TRBD1 aligns across 9 bases. This TCR derives from an adult woman with stable Graves' hyperthyroidism. Sequencing was done on a sample of peripheral blood. The CDR3 coding sequence is TGTGCCAGTAGTATTACAGGGGGCTTCGAAGCTTTCTTT. Its protein is CASSITGGFEAFF.